This TCR beta chain was sequenced in a study of metastatic and nonmetastatic thyroid tumors. Study as a whole: From malignant and benign thyroid patients, repertoires in blood and in tumor or nodule tissue were compared.

Comments on this clone: Its antigen is as yet unknown.

Broader study findings: In blood and tumor, TCR beta diversity was reportedly significantly higher in malignant thyroid tumors than in benign nodules.

In the original analysis: It was from CDR3 differences across clinicopathological groups that a distant-metastasis classifier for papillary thyroid cancer was built. TCRdb re-called the PCR reads via MiXCR. The authors' filters were not applied to this entry. The data show over 5,500 clones, over 15% seen once. The CDR3 extends over 15 amino acids. Germline loops: CDR1 MNHNS, CDR2 SASEGT. The V end was cut by 2 bases, the J end by 6 bases, with 17 bases between. Ahead of thyroid surgery, no patient had received treatment of any kind. The TCR originated in a female donor with papillary thyroid cancer or a benign thyroid nodule (not recorded which). Some clones in this sample may be carry-over from other donors' samples. Sequenced sample: adjacent normal tissue. V gene TRBV6-1 combines with J gene TRBJ2-7; D not certain. In DNA, the CDR3 is TGTGCCAGCAGTGAATCGGGTCGGTCCCCCTCCGAGCAGTACTTC. Translation gives CASSESGRSPSEQYF.